This TCR beta chain was observed in a study of control samples from healthy donors and cancer patients (dated by TCRdb to between 2020 and 2021). The V and J ends are trimmed by 7 bases and 3 bases, leaving 13 bases between them. Taken from the germline V gene, the CDR1 and CDR2 loops are MDHEN and SYDVKM. The CDR3 contains 14 residues, cysteine and phenylalanine counted. Only CDR3 DNA remains: 42 bases, in frame from the first base. About this clone itself: Its antigen remains unidentified. No clone much larger than this one lies a single base away; base qualities are absent.

The method was the immunoSEQ multiplex PCR assay. Sourced from immuneACCESS, this table was stored by TCRdb with only in-frame sequences that have V and J called. A share of the clones is absent; for the studies checked, an unresolved V gene accounts for under half, and the remainder has no known explanation. The sample table contains tens of thousands of clones; only one count was recorded for under 90% of them. The top ten constitute 10% of the sample. The receptor's source is a man in his 70s in good health. Source material: blood. This chain is built from TRBV28 and TRBJ2-1; TRBD1 is a weak D gene call, 6 bases matching. The CDR3 protein sequence reads: CASIEGTRYNEQFF. The DNA reads TGTGCCAGCATTGAGGGGACACGCTACAATGAGCAGTTCTTC.